The clone carrying this TCR beta chain came up many times. Read sequence stops 3 residues before the CDR3 end, and the germline J gene provides the missing end. Sequenced by immunoSEQ multiplex PCR; TCRdb stores in-frame clones only, minus some. The record shows about 33,000 clones for this sample, with no singletons present. The data were obtained in a study of T cell clonality in common variable immunodeficiency. The ends were cut back, 3 bases at V and 0 bases at J, with 20 bases in the middle. This CDR3 spans 17 amino acids. CDR1 is DFQATT and CDR2 is SNEGSKA in the germline V gene (reference sequence).

The source is a person aged 18 to 69 in good health. The specimen sequenced was peripheral blood mononuclear cells. The chain joins TRBV20-1 to TRBJ1-2, with D possibly TRBD1 on 5 matching bases. CDR3 region: CSASEWGQGLANYGYTF. The covered CDR3 bases are TGCAGTGCTAGCGAATGGGGCCAGGGCCTAGCTAACTATGGC.